The 26 T cell receptor beta chains in this list originate from one sample, sequenced in a study of long-term antiretroviral therapy in people with HIV. Researchers ran immunoSEQ v3.0 at survey level. Using immunoSEQ multiplex PCR, the repertoire was profiled, and TCRdb retains in-frame clones only, with some absent. Of about 20,000 clones in the sample, approximately 90% are singletons; the top ten hold 9.2%. Sequenced here: unsorted PBMCs, sampled 4.4 years before starting antiretroviral therapy. These receptors were collected from a woman aged 30 to 39 with HIV.

The genes are TRBV7-3 and TRBJ1-1; perhaps TRBD1 as D (5 bases). The CDR3 runs 14 residues. V shed 5 bases and J shed 1 base, with 11 bases lying between them. The germline CDR1 and CDR2 sequences are SGHTA and FQGTGA. CDR3 loop: CASSLQGGNTEAFF. In DNA form, the CDR3 reads TGTGCCAGCAGCCTTCAGGGAGGGAACACTGAAGCTTTCTTT.

The chain links TRBV6-5 to TRBJ1-1; D ambiguous. Trimming cost V 5 bases and J 2 bases, with 9 bases left between them. This CDR3 has 13 residues. Looked up from germline, CDR1 is MNHEY and CDR2 is SVGAGI. CDR3 protein: CASSRLGNTEAFF. CDR3 nucleotide sequence: TGTGCCAGCAGTAGGCTAGGAAACACTGAAGCTTTCTTT.

The V and J genes are TRBV27 and TRBJ2-5; 8 nucleotides agree with TRBD1. V lost 6 bases, J lost 1 base, and 10 bases stayed unmatched. The germline V gene has CDR1 MNHEY and CDR2 SMNVEV (reference sequence). This CDR3 has 16 amino acids. The CDR3 bases are TGTGCCAGCAGGCCCCCCGGGGACAGGAGCCAAGAGACCCAGTACTTC. It encodes CASRPPGDRSQETQYF.

Concerning this clone itself: The junction shows a germline mismatch at one end, possibly a read error. The rearrangement links TRBV9 to TRBJ2-6; no clear D. Germline V gene sequence: CDR1 SGDLS, CDR2 YYNGEE. The CDR3 consists of 14 residues. This chain's CDR3 is CASSKASGTNVLTF. CDR3 sequence (DNA): TGTGCCAGCAGCAAGGCTTCTGGGACCAACGTCCTGACTTTC.

This clone was detected once. The CDR3 loop is CASSLGGTQRETQYF. The CDR3 DNA reads TGTGCCAGCAGCTTAGGTGGAACCCAACGGGAGACCCAGTACTTC. The rearrangement uses TRBV7-8 and TRBJ2-5; no firm D call. Germline V lookup: CDR1 SGHVS, CDR2 FQNEAQ. Trimming took 1 base from V and 5 from J, leaving 14 bases between them. The CDR3 extends over 15 amino acids.

On this clone: The junction does not match germline at one end; this may be a read error. The chain carries TRBV4-3 and TRBJ2-3; no definite D call. The CDR3 has 12 amino acids. CDR1 is LGHNA and CDR2 is YSLEER in the germline V gene. CDR3 region: CASSQVPETQYF. The CDR3 coding sequence is TGCGCCAGCAGCCAAGTCCCAGAGACGCAGTATTTT.

The V gene is TRBV6-6, the J gene TRBJ1-2; D gene ambiguous. There are 12 residues in the CDR3. The V end lost 6 bases, the J end lost 6 bases, and 11 bases lay between the germline ends. Germline CDR1 is MNHNY and CDR2 is SVGAGI (reference sequence). The CDR3 loop is CASSPLGHGYTF. CDR3 nucleotide sequence: TGTGCCAGCAGCCCTCTCGGGCATGGCTACACCTTC.

The V gene is TRBV5-5, the J gene TRBJ1-2; 7 positions match TRBD1. CDR3 length: 13 residues. The V and J ends lost 0 bases and 10 bases, in that order; junction bases with no gene match: 6. The germline V gene encodes CDR1 SGHKS and CDR2 YYEKEE (reference sequence). Here the CDR3 reads CASSLETGTLYTF. In DNA, the CDR3 is TGTGCCAGCAGCTTGGAGACAGGGACTCTCTACACCTTC. The variable domain in full, with the rest retrieved from reference TRBV5-5 and TRBJ1-2, is DAGVTQSPTHLIKTRGQQVTLRCSPISGHKSVSWYQQVLGQGPQFIFQYYEKEERGRGNFPDRFSARQFPNYSSELNVNALLLGDSALYLCASSLETGTLYTFGSGTRLTVV.

The rearrangement links TRBV27 to TRBJ1-1, with a weak D call TRBD1 (5 bases). This CDR3 spans 15 amino acids. CDR1 MNHEY and CDR2 SMNVEV come from the germline V gene (reference sequence). V lost 1 base, J lost 8 bases, and 17 bases lay in between. The CDR3 bases are TGTGCCAGCAGTTTATGGGGGGGGACCGGATCCGAAGCTTTCTTT. It translates to CASSLWGGTGSEAFF.

This chain connects TRBV5-5 to TRBJ1-5; D is unresolved. V was shortened by 2 bases and J by 6 bases, with 12 bases between the two germline ends. The CDR3 consists of 14 residues. Germline CDR1 is SGHKS and CDR2 is YYEKEE (reference sequence). DNA of the CDR3: TGTGCCAGCAGCTTTTGGCCTGGCACTCAGCCCCAGCATTTT. Its translation: CASSFWPGTQPQHF. The full variable domain, in which reference TRBV5-5 and TRBJ1-5 provide the parts outside the CDR3, is DAGVTQSPTHLIKTRGQQVTLRCSPISGHKSVSWYQQVLGQGPQFIFQYYEKEERGRGNFPDRFSARQFPNYSSELNVNALLLGDSALYLCASSFWPGTQPQHFGDGTRLSIL.

The J gene is TRBJ2-7, the V gene TRBV9; D is unclear. Germline values: CDR1 SGDLS, CDR2 YYNGEE. V gave up 0 bases and J gave up 3 bases, with 10 bases separating them. The CDR3 runs to 14 residues. CDR3 sequence (DNA): TGTGCCAGCAGCGTAGCGGCGACGGACTACGAGCAGTACTTC. As protein: CASSVAATDYEQYF.

The rearrangement links TRBV7-7 to TRBJ2-5; 11 nucleotides agree with TRBD2. V shed 5 bases and J 5 bases; nucleotides not matched to a gene: 7. From germline, CDR1 is SSHAT and CDR2 FNYEAQ (reference sequence). The CDR3 is 15 amino acids. The CDR3 region is CASSLSGGAGETQYF. The CDR3 DNA reads as TGTGCCAGCAGCCTTAGCGGGGGGGCCGGGGAGACCCAGTACTTC.

The chain uses TRBV9 and TRBJ1-5, with D maybe TRBD1 (6 bases). The length of the CDR3 is 15 residues. V was pared by 0 bases and J by 5 bases, with 12 bases between. Germline CDR1 is SGDLS and CDR2 is YYNGEE. The CDR3 sequence: CASSVGGDTDQPQHF. The DNA of the CDR3 is TGTGCCAGCAGCGTAGGAGGGGACACTGATCAGCCCCAGCATTTT.

This chain links TRBV5-4 with TRBJ1-6; D remains unclear. From germline, CDR1 is SGHNT and CDR2 YYREEE (reference sequence). V was pared by 3 bases and J by 3 bases, with 16 bases between. CDR3 length: 17 residues. The DNA of the CDR3 is TGTGCCAGCAGCTCCGGACTTGAATCGGGCTATAATTCACCCCTCCACTTT. The encoded protein is CASSSGLESGYNSPLHF.

J is TRBJ1-1 and V is TRBV11-3; no reliable D call. The CDR3 length is 13 residues. Germline V lookup: CDR1 SGHNT, CDR2 YENEEA. The V end lost 0 bases, the J end lost 1 base, and 3 bases lay between the germline ends. In DNA, the CDR3 is TGTGCCAGCAGCTTAGAAAGGAACACTGAAGCTTTCTTT. It is translated as CASSLERNTEAFF. The variable domain in full, with the rest retrieved from reference TRBV11-3 and TRBJ1-1, is EAGVVQSPRYKIIEKKQPVAFWCNPISGHNTLYWYLQNLGQGPELLIRYENEEAVDDSQLPKDRFSAERLKGVDSTLKIQPAELGDSAVYLCASSLERNTEAFFGQGTRLTVV.

The chain is built from TRBV11-2 and TRBJ2-7, with TRBD1 as a possible D gene (5 bases). This CDR3 contains 15 residues. The V and J ends lost 3 bases and 2 bases respectively, with 14 bases between them. Germline values: CDR1 SGHAT, CDR2 FQNNGV. The CDR3 reads CASSLAFQGTYEQYF. In DNA form, the CDR3 reads TGTGCCAGCAGCTTGGCGTTTCAGGGTACCTACGAGCAGTACTTC.

The chain couples TRBV11-1 to TRBJ1-2, with a possible D match to TRBD1 (6 bases). From germline, CDR1 is SGHAT and CDR2 FQDESV (reference sequence). CDR3 size: 16 residues. Trimming took 3 bases from V and 6 from J, leaving 20 bases between them. The CDR3 bases are TGTGCCAGCAGCTTTAATGGAGGACAGACCCTGGATGGCTACACCTTC. It codes for CASSFNGGQTLDGYTF.

The V and J genes are TRBV25-1 and TRBJ1-1, with D unresolved. Trimming removed 3 bases from V and 7 bases from J, with 6 bases in between. The CDR3 length is 11 residues. The germline gives CDR1 MGHDK, CDR2 SYGVNS. The CDR3 DNA follows: TGTGCCAGCAGTGAGGCGAATGAAGCTTTCTTT. Translated: CASSEANEAFF.

The chain uses TRBV10-2 and TRBJ2-2; D tentatively fits TRBD1 or TRBD2 (6 bases each). The germline V and J ends were trimmed by 7 bases and 9 bases, with 15 bases remaining between them. CDR1 is WSHSY and CDR2 is SAAADI in the germline V gene. CDR3 length: 13 amino acids. For the CDR3, the DNA is TGCGCCAGCACCGGAGGGGGAGCCCGGGAGCTGTTTTTT. Translation gives CASTGGGARELFF.

The chain employs TRBV9 and TRBJ2-7; D is unresolved. From germline, CDR1 is SGDLS and CDR2 YYNGEE. The CDR3 totals 13 residues. Trimming stripped 0 bases from V and 4 bases from J, with 8 bases between. DNA of the CDR3: TGTGCCAGCAGCGTAGGTCTGAGGTACGAGCAGTACTTC. Translating gives CASSVGLRYEQYF.

This chain joins TRBV6-5 and TRBJ1-2; 7 bases match TRBD1. CDR1 is MNHEY, CDR2 SVGAGI, per germline. CDR3 size: 14 residues. The ends lost 5 bases at V and 3 bases at J; junction bases unmatched: 6. In DNA form, the CDR3 reads TGTGCCAGCAGTATCTTTGGGACAGACTATGGCTACACCTTC. This gives the protein CASSIFGTDYGYTF.

This clone was seen only a few times. This rearrangement joins TRBV6-5 to TRBJ2-7; TRBD1 might be the D (5 bases). Germline V gene lookup returns CDR1 MNHEY and CDR2 SVGAGI. The CDR3 spans 12 residues. Trimming pared 6 bases from V and 4 bases from J, leaving 10 bases between. The CDR3 is CASRGVRYEQYF. CDR3 coding DNA: TGTGCCAGCAGAGGGGTTCGGTACGAGCAGTACTTC.

The chain recombines TRBV29-1 with TRBJ1-1; no clear D. V was trimmed by 4 bases and J by 0 bases, leaving 9 bases between them. CDR1 is SQVTM, CDR2 ANQGSEA, per germline. CDR3 size: 13 residues. CDR3 sequence (DNA): TGCAGCGTTGTTGTCAGCGTGAACACTGAAGCTTTCTTT. Its translation is CSVVVSVNTEAFF.

The V gene is TRBV5-6, the J gene TRBJ2-5; 12 positions agree with TRBD1. The CDR3 length is 14 residues. V trimming: 7 bases; J trimming: 4 bases; junction bases outside the gene matches: 5. Germline lookup yields CDR1 SGHDT and CDR2 YYEEEE. CDR3 bases: TGTGCCAGCGCCCGGGACAGGGGGCGAGAGACCCAGTACTTC. This sequence encodes CASARDRGRETQYF.

The chain combines TRBV5-6 with TRBJ1-6, with 9 bases aligning to TRBD1. The CDR3 length is 15 residues. V shed 4 bases, J shed 5 bases, and the junction held 4 bases outside the gene matches. Germline V gene lookup returns CDR1 SGHDT and CDR2 YYEEEE. The DNA for the CDR3 is TGTGCCAGCAGCATATGGGACAGGGATAATTCACCCCTCCACTTT. It specifies CASSIWDRDNSPLHF.

The J gene is TRBJ2-7, the V gene TRBV10-3; 9 nucleotides match TRBD1. The length of the CDR3 is 13 residues. CDR1 ENHRY and CDR2 SYGVKD come from the germline V gene. V lost 5 bases, J lost 5 bases, and 4 bases stayed unmatched. CDR3 nucleotide sequence: TGTGCCATCAGTAAAAGGACAGGGGACGAGCAGTACTTC. Translation gives CAISKRTGDEQYF.